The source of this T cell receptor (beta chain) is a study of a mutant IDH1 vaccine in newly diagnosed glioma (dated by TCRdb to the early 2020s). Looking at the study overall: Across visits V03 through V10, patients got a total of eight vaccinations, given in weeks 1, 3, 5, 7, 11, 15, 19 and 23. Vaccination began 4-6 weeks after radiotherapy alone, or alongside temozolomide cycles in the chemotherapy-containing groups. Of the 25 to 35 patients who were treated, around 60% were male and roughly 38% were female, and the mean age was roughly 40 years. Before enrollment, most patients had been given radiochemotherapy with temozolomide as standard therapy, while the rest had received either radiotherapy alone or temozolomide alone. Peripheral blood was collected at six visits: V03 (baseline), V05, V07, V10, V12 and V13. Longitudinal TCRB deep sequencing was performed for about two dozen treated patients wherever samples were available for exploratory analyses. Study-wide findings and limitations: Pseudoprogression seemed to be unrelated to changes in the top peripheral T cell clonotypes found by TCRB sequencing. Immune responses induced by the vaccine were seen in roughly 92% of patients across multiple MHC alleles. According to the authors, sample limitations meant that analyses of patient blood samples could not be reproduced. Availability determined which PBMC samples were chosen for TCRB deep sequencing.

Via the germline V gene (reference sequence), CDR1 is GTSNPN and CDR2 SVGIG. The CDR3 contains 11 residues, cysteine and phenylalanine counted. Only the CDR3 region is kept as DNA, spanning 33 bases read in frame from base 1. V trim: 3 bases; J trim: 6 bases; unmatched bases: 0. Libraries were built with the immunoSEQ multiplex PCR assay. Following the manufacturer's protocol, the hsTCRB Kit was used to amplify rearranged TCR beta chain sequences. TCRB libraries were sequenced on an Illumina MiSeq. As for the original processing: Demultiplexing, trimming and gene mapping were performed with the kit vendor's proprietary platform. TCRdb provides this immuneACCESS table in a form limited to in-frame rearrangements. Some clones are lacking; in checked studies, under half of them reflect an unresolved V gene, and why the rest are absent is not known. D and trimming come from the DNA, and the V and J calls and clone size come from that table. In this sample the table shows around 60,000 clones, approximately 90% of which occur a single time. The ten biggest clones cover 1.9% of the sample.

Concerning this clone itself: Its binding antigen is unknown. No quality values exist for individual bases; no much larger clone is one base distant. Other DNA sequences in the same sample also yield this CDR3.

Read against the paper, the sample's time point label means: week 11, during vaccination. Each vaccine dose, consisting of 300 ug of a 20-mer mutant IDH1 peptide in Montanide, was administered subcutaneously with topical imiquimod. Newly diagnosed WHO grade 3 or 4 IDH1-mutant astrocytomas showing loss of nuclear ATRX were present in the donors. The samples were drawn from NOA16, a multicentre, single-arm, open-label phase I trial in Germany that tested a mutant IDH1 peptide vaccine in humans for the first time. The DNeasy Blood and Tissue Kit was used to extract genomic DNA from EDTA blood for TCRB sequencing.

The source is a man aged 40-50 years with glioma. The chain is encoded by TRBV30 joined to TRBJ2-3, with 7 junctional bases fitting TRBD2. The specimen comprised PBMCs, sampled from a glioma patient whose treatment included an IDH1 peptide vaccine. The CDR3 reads CAWSGGDTQYF. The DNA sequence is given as TGTGCCTGGAGCGGGGGGGATACGCAGTATTTT.